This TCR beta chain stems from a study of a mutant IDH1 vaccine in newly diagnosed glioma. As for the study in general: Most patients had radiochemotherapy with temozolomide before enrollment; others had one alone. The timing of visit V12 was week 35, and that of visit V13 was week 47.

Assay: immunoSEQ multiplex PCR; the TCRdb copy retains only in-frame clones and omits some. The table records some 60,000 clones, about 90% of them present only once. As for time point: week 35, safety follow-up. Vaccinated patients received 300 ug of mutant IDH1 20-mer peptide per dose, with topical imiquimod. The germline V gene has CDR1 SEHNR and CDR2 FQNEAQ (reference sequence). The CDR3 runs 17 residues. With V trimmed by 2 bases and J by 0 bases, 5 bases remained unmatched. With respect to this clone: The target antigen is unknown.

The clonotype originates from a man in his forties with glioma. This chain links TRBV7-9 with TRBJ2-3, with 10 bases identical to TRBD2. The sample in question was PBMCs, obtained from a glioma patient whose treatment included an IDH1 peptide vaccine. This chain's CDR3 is CASSLRTSGWSTDTQYF. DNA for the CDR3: TGTGCCAGCAGCTTACGGACTAGCGGTTGGAGCACAGATACGCAGTATTTT.